The sequence of this T cell receptor beta chain was determined in a study of CD8+ T cells in alopecia areata. Extraction and reverse transcription of RNA yielded cDNA as the sequencing template. The protocol was immunoSEQ multiplex PCR, while the TCRdb copy is restricted to in-frame clones and leaves out a portion. The sample consists of more than 100,000 clones, 85% to 90% of them appearing once. Regarding the study as a whole: Clarity of TCR sharing across patients fell short of that in mice, possibly HLA-related.

Details on this clone: The antigen is not known.

V was shortened by 4 bases and J by 8 bases, with 9 bases between the two germline ends. CDR1 SEHNR and CDR2 FQNEAQ come from the germline V gene (reference sequence). The CDR3 contains 12 residues. Treatment meaning: oral pan-JAK inhibitor, 5-10 mg twice daily. The sample was CD8+ T cells sorted from blood, taken between weeks 30 and 35, from a patient treated with tofacitinib. This rearrangement joins TRBV7-9 to TRBJ2-1; no definite D call. The TCR was taken from a human donor with alopecia areata. CDR3 region: CASSWPSHEQFF. The CDR3 DNA sequence: TGTGCCAGCAGCTGGCCCTCCCATGAGCAGTTCTTC.